What follows are 25 T cell receptor beta chains derived from one specimen sequenced in a study of cytotoxic CD8 clonotypes in ibrutinib-treated CLL. This table comes from immunoSEQ multiplex PCR, and its TCRdb copy is limited to in-frame clones, with some not included. This sample has 200,000 to 250,000 clones; more than 75% occur once, and the top ten carry about an eighth. The sample in question was PBMCs, obtained after 12 months of ibrutinib treatment. All receptors come from a human donor with chronic lymphocytic leukemia.

J is TRBJ1-1 and V is TRBV6-1; TRBD1 is a possible D gene (5 bases). Per germline, CDR1 MNHNS and CDR2 SASEGT. V lost 6 bases to trimming and J lost 8 bases, with 22 bases between them. This CDR3 contains 15 residues. CDR3: CASRQVTGNFGEAFF. The CDR3 DNA follows: TGTGCCAGCAGACAAGTCACAGGAAATTTCGGGGAAGCTTTCTTT.

This clone occurred a few times. This chain joins TRBV2 and TRBJ1-1; D remains ambiguous. The V gene lost 5 bases and the J gene lost 4 bases, with 11 bases spanning the gap. CDR3 length: 13 amino acids. Germline V gene sequence: CDR1 SNHLY, CDR2 FYNNEI. The CDR3 protein is CASSTEGSTEAFF. The CDR3 DNA is TGTGCCAGCAGTACTGAAGGGTCCACTGAAGCTTTCTTT.

This clone occurred a few times. The chain uses TRBV10-3 and TRBJ2-2; maybe TRBD1 (5 bases). Trimming removed 8 bases at V and 5 bases at J, with 12 bases between. The germline V gene has CDR1 ENHRY and CDR2 SYGVKD. The CDR3 covers 13 residues. CDR3 bases: TGTGCCATCGATCCGTCAGGGACCGGGGAGCTGTTTTTT. Translated: CAIDPSGTGELFF.

The rearrangement joins TRBV19 to TRBJ2-7; D possibly corresponds to TRBD2 (6 bases). The V gene lost 10 bases and the J gene lost 0 bases, with 13 bases spanning the gap. CDR3 size: 13 residues. Germline V gene data show CDR1 as LNHDA and CDR2 as SQIVND (reference sequence). DNA of the CDR3: TGTGCCACAGCATGGGGGGACTCCTACGAGCAGTACTTC. Translation gives CATAWGDSYEQYF.

The chain links TRBV14 to TRBJ1-1; 9 nucleotides agree with TRBD1. The germline gives CDR1 SGHDN, CDR2 FVKESK. V gave up 5 bases and J gave up 4 bases; unmatched junction bases: 5. The CDR3 has 14 amino acids. The CDR3 spells CASSSRTGATEAFF. As DNA, the CDR3 is TGTGCCAGCAGCTCGAGGACAGGGGCCACTGAAGCTTTCTTT.

The chain uses TRBV4-1 and TRBJ1-2; tentatively, D is TRBD1 (6 bases). Trimming shortened V by 1 base and J by 11 bases, and 11 bases separated the two germline ends. Germline-derived CDR1 and CDR2 are MGHRA and YSYEKL. This CDR3 contains 12 residues. CDR3 in amino acids: CASSQVAGAYTF. DNA for the CDR3: TGCGCCAGCAGCCAAGTGGCGGGGGCATACACCTTC.

This clone came up a few times. The rearrangement links TRBV11-2 to TRBJ2-1; 10 nucleotides align to TRBD2. Looked up from germline, CDR1 is SGHAT and CDR2 is FQNNGV. V lost 2 bases to trimming and J lost 6 bases; unmatched junction nucleotides: 4. The CDR3 spans 15 residues. The CDR3 here is CASSLIAGGLNEQFF. CDR3 nucleotides: TGTGCCAGCAGCTTAATAGCGGGGGGCCTCAATGAGCAGTTCTTC.

The V gene is TRBV12-5, the J gene TRBJ1-1, with D tentatively TRBD1 (5 bases). V shed 5 bases and J shed 5 bases, with 18 bases lying between them. Germline V gene lookup returns CDR1 LGHNT and CDR2 FRNRAP. CDR3 size: 15 residues. This CDR3 reads CASGPPGPWGTEAFF. The CDR3 DNA sequence: TGTGCTAGTGGTCCCCCCGGTCCGTGGGGGACTGAAGCTTTCTTT.

Only one count was recorded for this clone. The chain combines TRBV7-9 with TRBJ1-1; D gene ambiguous. The ends were cut back, 4 bases at V and 4 bases at J, with 16 bases in the middle. This CDR3 contains 15 residues. CDR1 and CDR2 from the germline V gene are SEHNR and FQNEAQ (reference sequence). CDR3 in amino acids: CASSSGSDLLTEAFF. DNA of the CDR3: TGTGCCAGCAGCTCCGGGTCGGACTTACTCACTGAAGCTTTCTTT. Full variable domain (outside the CDR3, taken from reference TRBV7-9 and TRBJ1-1): DTGVSQNPRHKITKRGQNVTFRCDPISEHNRLYWYRQTLGQGPEFLTYFQNEAQLEKSRLLSDRFSAERPKGSFSTLEIQRTEQGDSAMYLCASSSGSDLLTEAFFGQGTRLTVV.

This chain joins TRBV18 and TRBJ2-3; D perhaps matches TRBD1 (6 bases). The CDR3 spans 15 residues. CDR1 is KGHSH and CDR2 is LQKENI in the germline V gene. V shed 3 bases and J shed 2 bases, with 12 bases lying between them. CDR3: CASSPGGYYTDTQYF. CDR3 coding DNA: TGTGCCAGCTCACCTGGGGGCTACTACACAGATACGCAGTATTTT.

This clone was seen a single time. This rearrangement joins TRBV6-4 to TRBJ2-6; TRBD1 might be the D (6 bases). The CDR3 extends over 17 amino acids. Germline CDR1 is MRHNA and CDR2 is SNTAGT. The ends were cut back, 6 bases at V and 0 bases at J, with 15 bases in the middle. In nucleotides, the CDR3 is TGTGCCAGCAGCCGGGACACAATCAACTCTGGGGCCAACGTCCTGACTTTC. Amino acids: CASSRDTINSGANVLTF.

V usage is TRBV5-1 and J usage is TRBJ1-1, with D uncertain. The CDR3 contains 17 residues. Germline V gene data show CDR1 as SGHRS and CDR2 as YFSETQ. V was shortened by 2 bases and J by 0 bases, with 17 bases between the two germline ends. The CDR3 spells CASSFLGGKLMNTEAFF. The DNA of the CDR3 is TGCGCCAGCAGCTTCCTGGGCGGGAAATTAATGAACACTGAAGCTTTCTTT.

This clone was picked up a small number of times. The chain has TRBV5-1 and TRBJ2-2, with TRBD2 as a possible D gene (6 bases). The CDR3 loop spans 16 amino acids. The germline CDR1 and CDR2 sequences are SGHRS and YFSETQ. The V end lost 2 bases, the J end lost 5 bases, and 16 bases lay between the germline ends. The CDR3 nucleotides are TGCGCCAGCAGCTTCGGGGGTAGCGGATCTACCGGGGAGCTGTTTTTT. This codes for CASSFGGSGSTGELFF.

The rearrangement joins TRBV18 to TRBJ1-2; 10 nucleotides agree with TRBD1. This CDR3 spans 17 amino acids. Germline values: CDR1 KGHSH, CDR2 LQKENI. The V and J ends lost 3 bases and 1 base, in that order; junction bases with no gene match: 8. The CDR3 region has the DNA TGTGCCAGCTCACCTCCGGGACAGGGGCCGCTTAACTATGGCTACACCTTC. It yields the protein CASSPPGQGPLNYGYTF.

This clone has more than one count but fewer than ten. This chain connects TRBV5-4 to TRBJ2-1; 9 nucleotides align to TRBD1. V shed 4 bases and J 4 bases; nucleotides not matched to a gene: 6. This CDR3 spans 15 amino acids. Germline V lookup: CDR1 SGHNT, CDR2 YYREEE (reference sequence). This CDR3 reads CASSPRDRVYNEQFF. In nucleotides, the CDR3 is TGTGCCAGCAGCCCCCGGGACAGGGTTTACAATGAGCAGTTCTTC.

The chain employs TRBV5-1 and TRBJ1-6, with D unclear. Germline V gene sequence: CDR1 SGHRS, CDR2 YFSETQ. Deletions cut 2 bases from V and 5 bases from J, with 11 bases between. This CDR3 is 15 amino acids long. The CDR3 DNA follows: TGCGCCAGCAGCTTTTATGAGGGAAATAATTCACCCCTCCACTTT. Its translation: CASSFYEGNNSPLHF.

This clone was counted a single time. The rearrangement links TRBV2 to TRBJ2-1; 7 nucleotides line up with TRBD2. The V gene's germline CDR1 is SNHLY and CDR2 FYNNEI. This CDR3 has 11 amino acids. J gave up 9 bases and V 8 bases, and 4 bases lay outside the gene matches. The CDR3 sequence is CASALAAEQFF. CDR3 nucleotide sequence: TGTGCCAGCGCCCTAGCGGCTGAGCAGTTCTTC.

The genes are TRBV27 and TRBJ2-7, with 10 bases aligning to TRBD1. The CDR3 contains 14 residues. Losses at the gene ends were 3 bases for V and 9 bases for J; bases not matched to a gene: 8. CDR1 is MNHEY, CDR2 SMNVEV, per germline (reference sequence). The CDR3: CASSFGTGEGGQYF. The CDR3 DNA sequence: TGTGCCAGCAGTTTTGGGACAGGGGAGGGTGGGCAGTACTTC.

The J gene is TRBJ1-2, the V gene TRBV7-3; the D gene is possibly TRBD1 (6 bases). The CDR3 is made up of 13 amino acids. Trimming shortened V by 5 bases and J by 1 base, and 8 bases separated the two germline ends. Germline V gene data show CDR1 as SGHTA and CDR2 as FQGTGA. CDR3 in DNA: TGTGCCAGCAGCCGGGACATTAACTATGGCTACACCTTC. Protein product: CASSRDINYGYTF. Together with reference TRBV7-3 and TRBJ1-2, the CDR3 gives the full variable domain: GAGVSQTPSNKVTEKGKYVELRCDPISGHTALYWYRQSLGQGPEFLIYFQGTGAADDSGLPNDRFFAVRPEGSVSTLKIQRTERGDSAVYLCASSRDINYGYTFGSGTRLTVV.

This chain uses TRBV5-1 with TRBJ2-7; D uncertain. Germline V gene sequence: CDR1 SGHRS, CDR2 YFSETQ. This CDR3 has 14 residues. The V end lost 4 bases, the J end lost 5 bases, and 16 bases lay between the germline ends. Here the CDR3 reads CASSLAAQPHEQYF. In DNA form, the CDR3 reads TGCGCCAGCAGCCTTGCGGCTCAGCCCCACGAGCAGTACTTC.

CDR3 sequence reads: CASSLTHGRNEKLFF. The CDR3 region has the DNA TGTGCCAGCAGCTTGACGCACGGCCGAAATGAAAAACTGTTTTTT. The V call is TRBV5-4, the J call TRBJ1-4, with D unclear. This CDR3 region has 15 residues. Trimming stripped 1 base from V and 5 bases from J, with 12 bases between. CDR1 and CDR2 from the germline V gene are SGHNT and YYREEE (reference sequence).

The CDR3 is CASSRTASTGANVLTF. The CDR3 DNA follows: TGTGCCAGCAGTCGGACAGCCTCAACTGGGGCCAACGTCCTGACTTTC. The rearrangement links TRBV28 to TRBJ2-6; possibly TRBD1 for D (6 bases). This CDR3 has 16 amino acids. Trimming cost V 5 bases and J 2 bases, with 13 bases left between them. The V gene's germline CDR1 is MDHEN and CDR2 SYDVKM.

This clone has a handful of counts. The chain combines TRBV4-1 with TRBJ2-3, with TRBD2 matching 9 bases. From germline, CDR1 is MGHRA and CDR2 YSYEKL. The V gene end was trimmed by 4 bases and the J gene end by 2 bases; junction bases not matched to a gene: 10. The CDR3 consists of 17 residues. CDR3 region: CASSRSGLAGNTDTQYF. The CDR3 DNA reads TGCGCCAGCAGCCGAAGCGGGCTAGCGGGGAACACAGATACGCAGTATTTT.

This chain joins TRBV13 and TRBJ1-5; D possibly corresponds to TRBD1 (5 bases). The CDR3 extends over 15 amino acids. Germline V gene sequence: CDR1 PRHDT, CDR2 FYEKMQ (reference sequence). Deletions cut 3 bases from V and 3 bases from J, with 12 bases between. The CDR3 DNA sequence: TGTGCCAGCAGCTTGGGGGGTGGAATCAATCAGCCCCAGCATTTT. Amino acid sequence: CASSLGGGINQPQHF.

J is TRBJ1-2 and V is TRBV2, with TRBD1 matching 7 bases. V was clipped by 5 bases and J by 6 bases; unmatched bases: 3. The V gene's germline CDR1 is SNHLY and CDR2 FYNNEI. This CDR3 spans 12 amino acids. The CDR3 DNA sequence: TGTGCCAGCAGTTCAGACAGGGATGGCTACACCTTC. It is translated as CASSSDRDGYTF.